The present TCR beta chain was sequenced within a study of CD8 T cells in Susac syndrome (dated by TCRdb to between 2018 and 2020). Describing the broader study: Of the Susac syndrome patients who were sequenced, over five had clinically active disease and roughly 8 were in clinical remission. At the time of blood withdrawal, Susac syndrome patients were either therapy-naive, taking corticosteroids (with some also receiving IVIg), or on IVIg alone. Repertoire sequencing was used to test whether CD8+ T cell activation and differentiation in Susac syndrome was antigen driven.

In regard to this clonotype: The specificity of this receptor is unknown. Base qualities are not recorded, but no much larger clone differs from it by a single base.

High-throughput TCR beta sequencing profiled peripheral blood CD8+ and CD4+ T cells from healthy donors, Susac syndrome patients and multiple sclerosis patients. Susac syndrome patients met recently defined diagnostic criteria for definite or probable disease. Bulk CD8+ and CD4+ T cells were purified by magnetic negative isolation, while CD8+ TEMRA cells were enriched using FACS. Blood was collected in EDTA tubes and processed within 24 hours, with PBMCs isolated through density gradient centrifugation. PBMCs intended for TCR sequencing were cryopreserved in liquid nitrogen and thawed later in a water bath at 37 degrees C. A purity of at least 90% was achieved for sorted or isolated CD4+, CD8+ and CD8+ TEMRA cells. RNA was extracted using the RNeasy kit, and roughly 0.5 to 1 ug of the RNA was reverse transcribed with random hexamers. The immunoSEQ multiplex PCR assay, which covers 54 Vbeta and 13 Jbeta segments, was used to amplify TCR beta CDR3 regions. PCR amplification bias was corrected by using a synthetic template baseline for primer optimization and computational correction. The authors' analysis ran thus. Reads were assigned to V, D and J genes according to IMGT and analyzed in immunoSEQ Analyzer, with only productive sequences retained. Clonality was computed as one minus Shannon entropy normalized by log2 of the number of productive unique sequences. For each patient and control, public and private clones were evaluated among the 100 most prevalent clones. Clones were defined as Susac-specific if absent from the healthy and MS cohorts, from approximately 1,100 published viral clones and from other ImmuneACCESS disease sequences. TCRdb reran the public reads through fastp at Q25 and MiXCR, keeping productive beta chains. Rows merge per CDR3 protein into single entries with the most common DNA and genes. TCRdb's processing, not the authors', yielded these V and J calls. The sample yields 85,000 to 95,000 distinct CDR3 sequences; around 94% were counted once. The biggest ten clones account for over 0.3% of the sample.

The paper as a whole reports these results and caveats: The number of individuals in the TCR sequencing and HLA analysis was acknowledged as relatively small. The CD4+ T cell repertoire of patients with Susac syndrome showed no detectable clonal expansion.

From the germline V gene (reference sequence), CDR1 is DFQATT and CDR2 is SNEGSKA. V is cut back by 6 bases and J by 4 bases, with 8 bases in the junction unmatched. The CDR3 goes from the cysteine to the phenylalanine over 14 residues. Just the 42-base CDR3 DNA is kept, in frame starting at base 1. The TCR was taken from a human donor with Susac syndrome. Recombination connected TRBV20-1 to TRBJ2-5; 10 bases in the middle match TRBD1. The sequencing input was CD4+ T cells from PBMCs. For the CDR3, the sequence is CSAPGQGKGETQYF. The DNA reads as follows: TGCAGTGCGCCGGGACAGGGGAAAGGAGAGACCCAGTACTTC.